Listed below are T cell receptor beta chains from one sample, sequenced in a study of blood T cell repertoires in COVID-19. The method was immunoSEQ multiplex PCR; TCRdb's version includes in-frame clones alone and lacks a portion of them. Of 250,000 to 300,000 clones in the sample, 75% to 90% were seen once. Sequenced material: peripheral blood. The receptors originated from a woman between 40 and 55 years old who had recovered from COVID-19. CDR3s leave out the opening cysteine and the closing phenylalanine or tryptophan. Only some rows state a clone size, as once, few, many or a class for expanded clones.

size: once; V: TRBV30; CDR3: AWSVGQGAYEQY
size: .; V: TRBV5-6; CDR3: ASSSPTQGGEKLF
size: .; V: TRBV5-5; CDR3: ASSLAGNTEAF
size: .; V: TRBV3-1/TRBV3-2; CDR3: ASSQLKLAARTDTQY
size: .; V: TRBV5-1; CDR3: ASMGGAQRGEETQY
size: .; V: TRBV29-1; CDR3: SAYTGTGVNEQF
size: .; V: TRBV9; CDR3: AGEGTNEKLF
size: .; V: TRBV2; CDR3: ATGVYTEAF
size: .; V: TRBV28; CDR3: ASSSGDRDFAGQY
size: .; V: TRBV5-8; CDR3: ASSPITYEQY